Following are 12 T cell receptor beta chains from one sample sequenced in a study of metastatic and nonmetastatic thyroid tumors. TCRdb reassembled clones from the PCR reads with MiXCR. The data contain around 16,000 clones, roughly 25% of them seen just once; the ten biggest clones take up 11%. Patients were all untreated before their thyroid surgery. The sequenced material came from blood. The receptors were gathered from a male donor with papillary thyroid cancer or a benign thyroid nodule (not recorded which). Some clones in this sample may be carry-over from other donors' samples.

This clone has a count of ten or more. A read error is possible here, since a much larger clone lies one base away. The CDR3 spells CASSLTASTDAQYF. As DNA, the CDR3 is TGTGCCAGCAGCTTAACGGCTAGCACAGATGCGCAGTATTTT. The rearrangement joins TRBV7-3 to TRBJ2-3, with D maybe TRBD2 (5 bases). The V gene's germline CDR1 is SGHTA and CDR2 FQGTGA. This CDR3 is built from 14 residues.

This chain links TRBV6-1 with TRBJ2-7; TRBD2 agrees at 7 bases. The CDR3 covers 18 residues. Germline-derived CDR1 and CDR2 are MNHNS and SASEGT. The trim removed 2 bases at V and 2 bases at J, leaving 15 bases unmatched. The CDR3 region has the DNA TGTGCCAGCAGTGAAAGGGTGGGGCGGGAGTCCCCCCCCTACGAGCAGTACTTC. This translates into CASSERVGRESPPYEQYF.

The CDR3 DNA sequence: TGTGCCAGCAGCTTCTGGAGCCCAAACGCGAACACCGGGGAGCTGTTTTTT. It encodes CASSFWSPNANTGELFF. The chain couples TRBV7-8 to TRBJ2-2; no definite D call. The V gene's germline CDR1 is SGHVS and CDR2 FQNEAQ. Trimming shortened V by 3 bases and J by 0 bases, and 14 bases separated the two germline ends. CDR3 length: 17 residues.

This clone was seen at least ten times. The chain is built from TRBV7-3 and TRBJ1-3; TRBD1 matches at 10 bases. The CDR3 is 17 residues long. From germline, CDR1 is SGHTA and CDR2 FQGTGA. J lost 4 bases, V lost 6 bases, and 12 bases had no gene match. As DNA, the CDR3 is TGTGCCAGCAGTTACCAGCCCGGGACAGGGGCCGGAAACACCATATATTTT. It specifies CASSYQPGTGAGNTIYF.

This clone has at least ten counts. The chain has TRBV3-1 and TRBJ1-3; D remains unclear. V was cut by 3 bases and J by 0 bases, with 15 bases left in between. CDR1 and CDR2 from the germline V gene are LGHDT and YNNKEL (reference sequence). The CDR3 totals 17 residues. This chain's CDR3 is CASSQALGRVSGNTIYF. CDR3 bases: TGTGCCAGCAGCCAGGCCCTCGGACGAGTCTCTGGAAACACCATATATTTT.

The table lists this clone with many counts. V and J are TRBV7-3 and TRBJ2-1; D might be TRBD1 or TRBD2, each matching 5 bases. Trimming left V 2 bases short and J 8 bases short, with 16 bases between. CDR3 length equals 15 residues. Germline V gives CDR1 SGHTA, CDR2 FQGTGA. CDR3 sequence: CASSLAGSGWDEQFF. CDR3 coding DNA: TGTGCCAGCAGCTTAGCAGGGAGTGGGTGGGATGAGCAGTTCTTC.

The chain recombines TRBV5-1 with TRBJ1-4; D might be TRBD1 (5 bases). The V end lost 0 bases, the J end lost 2 bases, and 5 bases lay between the germline ends. Germline-derived CDR1 and CDR2 are SGHRS and YFSETQ. The CDR3 has 14 amino acids. The CDR3 DNA follows: TGCGCCAGCAGCTTGGGGGGCACTAATGAAAAACTGTTTTTT. It yields the protein CASSLGGTNEKLFF. Complete variable domain (other parts from reference TRBV5-1 and TRBJ1-4): KAGVTQTPRYLIKTRGQQVTLSCSPISGHRSVSWYQQTPGQGLQFLFEYFSETQRNKGNFPGRFSGRQFSNSRSEMNVSTLELGDSALYLCASSLGGTNEKLFFGSGTQLSVL.

The V gene is TRBV4-3, the J gene TRBJ2-1; D unclear. Looked up from germline, CDR1 is LGHNA and CDR2 is YSLEER. CDR3 length equals 14 residues. The germline V and J ends were trimmed by 1 base and 3 bases, with 7 bases remaining between them. The CDR3 reads CASSQGADYNEQFF. The DNA of the CDR3 is TGCGCCAGCAGCCAAGGCGCAGACTACAATGAGCAGTTCTTC.

The table lists this clone with many counts. The chain couples TRBV9 to TRBJ2-3; TRBD2 aligns across 10 bases. The V gene end was trimmed by 0 bases and the J gene end by 2 bases; junction bases not matched to a gene: 3. The germline V gene encodes CDR1 SGDLS and CDR2 YYNGEE. This CDR3 spans 16 amino acids. The CDR3 sequence is CASSVASGRYTDTQYF. Here the CDR3 DNA reads TGTGCCAGCAGCGTAGCTAGCGGGAGATACACAGATACGCAGTATTTT.

This clone is labeled as medium-sized. The chain links TRBV20-1 to TRBJ1-3; tentative D call: TRBD1 (6 bases). CDR1 DFQATT and CDR2 SNEGSKA come from the germline V gene (reference sequence). The CDR3 has 16 amino acids. V lost 4 bases, J lost 0 bases, and 16 bases lay in between. Here the CDR3 DNA reads TGCAGTGCTACAGGGGTGCCCGGAACCTCTGGAAACACCATATATTTT. It specifies CSATGVPGTSGNTIYF.

This clone came up many times. V usage is TRBV19 and J usage is TRBJ1-1, with D possibly being TRBD1 (6 bases). There are 14 residues in the CDR3. The V end lost 5 bases, the J end lost 2 bases, and 12 bases lay between the germline ends. Germline V gene sequence: CDR1 LNHDA, CDR2 SQIVND (reference sequence). DNA for the CDR3: TGTGCCAGTAGTTACAGGGAGTTTAACACTGAAGCTTTCTTT. It codes for CASSYREFNTEAFF.

The chain combines TRBV20-1 with TRBJ2-7, with TRBD2 as a possible D gene (6 bases). Germline lookup yields CDR1 DFQATT and CDR2 SNEGSKA (reference sequence). The CDR3 consists of 11 residues. The CDR3 coding sequence is TGCAGCGCCCTACTAGCCCACGAGCAGTACTTC. Translating it yields CSALLAHEQYF.